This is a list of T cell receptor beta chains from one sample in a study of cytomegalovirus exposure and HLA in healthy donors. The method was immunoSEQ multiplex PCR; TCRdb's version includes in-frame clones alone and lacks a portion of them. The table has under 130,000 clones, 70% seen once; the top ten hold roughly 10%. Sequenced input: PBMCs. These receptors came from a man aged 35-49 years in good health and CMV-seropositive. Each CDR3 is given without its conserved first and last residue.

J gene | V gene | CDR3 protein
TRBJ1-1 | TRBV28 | ASTRDTEAF
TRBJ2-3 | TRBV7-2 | ASSKEYILTDTQY
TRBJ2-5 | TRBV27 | ASSERVRQETQY
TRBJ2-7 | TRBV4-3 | ASSQGRSKREVYEQY
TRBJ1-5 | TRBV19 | ASSISGQGLGQPQH
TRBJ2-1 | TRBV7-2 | ASSSRTSGGNEQF
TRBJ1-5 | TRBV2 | ASKGTKNQPQH
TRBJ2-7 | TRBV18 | ASSPPNGYEQY
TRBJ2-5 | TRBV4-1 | ASSPGRGWETQY
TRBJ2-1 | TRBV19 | ASSIVTSGSSYNEQF
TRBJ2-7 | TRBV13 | ASSFGTEHYEQY
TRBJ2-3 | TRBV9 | ASSVASGQSTDTQY
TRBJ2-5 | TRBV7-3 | ASSPDGGSGTQY
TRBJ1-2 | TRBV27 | ASSPAGGFGYT
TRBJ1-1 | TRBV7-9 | ASSATQNTEAF
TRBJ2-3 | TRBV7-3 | ASSLTSGSGTDTQY
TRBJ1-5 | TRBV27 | ASSTRGNQPQH
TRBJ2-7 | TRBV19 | ASSIGTSGTYEQY
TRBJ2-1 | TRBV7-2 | ASSDTGGNEQF
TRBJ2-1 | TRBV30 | AWLSYNEQF
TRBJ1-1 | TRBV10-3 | AISEPDVRGLNTEAF
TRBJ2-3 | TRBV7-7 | ASSHTRADTQY
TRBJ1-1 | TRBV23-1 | ASSQFSDRKDTEAF
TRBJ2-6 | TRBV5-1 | ASSLVSQGRSGANVLT
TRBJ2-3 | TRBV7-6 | ASVGGGGRTQY
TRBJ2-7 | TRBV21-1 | ASSKALTGPYSPYEQY
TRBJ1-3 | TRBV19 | ASSIAGSGNTIY
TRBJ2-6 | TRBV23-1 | ASSHTQTGHSGANVLT
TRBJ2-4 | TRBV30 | AWRRLAKNIQY
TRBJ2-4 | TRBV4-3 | ASSQDQGANIQY
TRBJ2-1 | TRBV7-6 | ASSLSGGSRNEQF
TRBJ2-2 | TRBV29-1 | SARGGTGYTGELF
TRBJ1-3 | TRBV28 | ASRLLTGTGVGNTIY
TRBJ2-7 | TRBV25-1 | ASSGTSKFRYEQY
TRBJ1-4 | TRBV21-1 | ASSPLLGQGAGRVDEKLF
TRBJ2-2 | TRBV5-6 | ASSLRGHTGELF
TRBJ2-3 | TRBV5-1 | ASSLEAASTDTQY
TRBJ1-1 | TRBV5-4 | ASSLGLSEAF
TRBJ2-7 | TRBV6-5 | ASSPGTGVYEQY
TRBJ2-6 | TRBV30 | ASGDNRLSGANVLT
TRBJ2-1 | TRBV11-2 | ASSLGLGLAGREQF
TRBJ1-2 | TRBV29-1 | SAGDSSYGYT
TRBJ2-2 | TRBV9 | ASSRRSGELF
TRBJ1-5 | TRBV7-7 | ASSLATGSNQPQH
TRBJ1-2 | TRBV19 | ASSRDGSYGYT
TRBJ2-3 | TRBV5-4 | ASRSGRSTDTQY
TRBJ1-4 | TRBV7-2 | ASSLLGQRGEKLF
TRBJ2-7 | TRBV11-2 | ASSPTTGAYEQY
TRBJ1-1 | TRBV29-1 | SVQRQNTEAF
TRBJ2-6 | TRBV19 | ASSLTDYSGANVLT
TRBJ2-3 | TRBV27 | ASSPFGGDTQY
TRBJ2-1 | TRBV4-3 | ASSLTYLADHYNEQF
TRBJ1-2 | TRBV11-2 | ASSLDLGGWDYGYT